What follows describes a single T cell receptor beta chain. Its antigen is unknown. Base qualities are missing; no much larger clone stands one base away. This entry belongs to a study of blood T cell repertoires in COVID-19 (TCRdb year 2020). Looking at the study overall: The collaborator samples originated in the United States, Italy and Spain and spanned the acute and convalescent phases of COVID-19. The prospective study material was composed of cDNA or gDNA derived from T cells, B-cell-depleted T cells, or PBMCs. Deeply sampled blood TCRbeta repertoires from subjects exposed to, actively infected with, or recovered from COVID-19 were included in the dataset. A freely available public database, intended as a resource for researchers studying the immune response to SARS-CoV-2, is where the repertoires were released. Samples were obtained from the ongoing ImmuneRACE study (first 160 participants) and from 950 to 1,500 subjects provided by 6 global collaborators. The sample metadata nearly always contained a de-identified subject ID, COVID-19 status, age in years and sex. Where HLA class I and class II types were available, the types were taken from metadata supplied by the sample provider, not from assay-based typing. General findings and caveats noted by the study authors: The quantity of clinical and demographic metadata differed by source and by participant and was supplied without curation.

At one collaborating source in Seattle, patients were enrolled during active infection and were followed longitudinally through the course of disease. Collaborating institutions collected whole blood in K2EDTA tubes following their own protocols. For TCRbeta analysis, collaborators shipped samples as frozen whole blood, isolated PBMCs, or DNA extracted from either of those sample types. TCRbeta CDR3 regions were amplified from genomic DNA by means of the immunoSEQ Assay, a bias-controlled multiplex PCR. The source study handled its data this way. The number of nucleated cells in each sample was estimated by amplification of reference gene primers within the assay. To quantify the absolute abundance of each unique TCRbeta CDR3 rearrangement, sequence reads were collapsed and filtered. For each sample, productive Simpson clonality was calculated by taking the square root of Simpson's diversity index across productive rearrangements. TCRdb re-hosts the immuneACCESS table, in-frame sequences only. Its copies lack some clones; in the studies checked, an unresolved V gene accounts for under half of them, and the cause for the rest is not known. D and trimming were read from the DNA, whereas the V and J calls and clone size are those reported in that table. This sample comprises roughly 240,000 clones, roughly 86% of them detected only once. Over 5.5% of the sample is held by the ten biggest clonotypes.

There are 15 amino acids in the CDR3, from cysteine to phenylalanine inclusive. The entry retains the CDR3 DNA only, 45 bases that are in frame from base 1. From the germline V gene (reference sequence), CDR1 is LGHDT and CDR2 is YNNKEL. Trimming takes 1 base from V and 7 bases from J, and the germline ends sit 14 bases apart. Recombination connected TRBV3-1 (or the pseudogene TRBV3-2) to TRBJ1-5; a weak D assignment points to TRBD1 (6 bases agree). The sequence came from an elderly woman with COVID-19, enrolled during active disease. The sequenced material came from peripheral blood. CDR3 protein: CASSQAGTRGQPQHF. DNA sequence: TGTGCCAGCAGCCAAGCCGGGACAAGGGGACAGCCCCAGCATTTT.